This entry is about one TCR beta chain. This entry comes from a study of blood T cell repertoires in COVID-19. Study-level information: Sites in the United States, Italy and Spain provided acute and convalescent COVID-19 samples. Sources were T cells, B-cell-depleted T cells, or PBMCs; the material itself was cDNA or gDNA.

CDR3 length equals 16 residues. Looked up from germline, CDR1 is SGHNT and CDR2 is YENEEA. Trimming removed 1 base at V and 6 bases at J, with 13 bases between. Per the original methods: Estimates of nucleated cell counts were drawn from the amplification of reference gene primers. Measured with immunoSEQ multiplex PCR; TCRdb has only the in-frame clones, and not every one. V, J and clone size reflect that table, while D and trimming were determined from the DNA. The sample lists about 170,000 clones, over 65% occurring once. This TCR came from a man aged 60 to 69 with acute or convalescent COVID-19. The sequenced material came from peripheral blood. This chain uses TRBV11-3 with TRBJ1-6; the D gene is possibly TRBD1 (6 bases). CDR3 in amino acids: CASSLALQGANSPLHF. The DNA of the CDR3 is TGTGCCAGCAGCTTAGCCCTACAGGGAGCTAATTCACCCCTCCACTTT.